A selection of T cell receptor beta chains follows, all from one sample in a study of blood T cell repertoires in COVID-19. This table comes from immunoSEQ multiplex PCR, and its TCRdb copy is limited to in-frame clones, with some not included. The data contain roughly 100,000 clones, 84% of them singletons. The sample was peripheral blood. All receptors come from a man aged 40-49 years with active or convalescent COVID-19. Both conserved end residues are part of each CDR3. The D gene is left open where the match is weak. Clone size is shown for a subset of rows, as once, few, many or a class of expanded clone.

abundance,j_gene,d_gene,v_gene,CDR3nt,CDR3aa
.,TRBJ2-4,.,TRBV5-1,TGCGCCAGCAGCTTAGGGGGATCAGACCGAGCCAAAAACATTCAGTACTTC,CASSLGGSDRAKNIQYF
.,TRBJ1-5,.,TRBV6-5,TGTGCCACCAGAGCTCAACAGAATAGCAATCAGCCCCAGCATTTT,CATRAQQNSNQPQHF
once,TRBJ1-1,.,TRBV29-1,TGCAGCGTTCCTCAGGGCCCTGCTTTATTCACTGAAGCTTTCTTT,CSVPQGPALFTEAFF
once,TRBJ2-2,TRBD1,TRBV5-6,TGTGCCAGCAGCTTACACAGGGGTGAGCTGTTTTTT,CASSLHRGELFF
.,TRBJ2-3,TRBD2,TRBV3-1/TRBV3-2,TGTGCCAGCAGCCAAGCAGGACTAGCTCGCACAGATACGCAGTATTTT,CASSQAGLARTDTQYF
.,TRBJ2-5,TRBD2,TRBV4-2,TGTGCCAGCAGCCCCGGCGGTAGCGGGGGTGCAGAGACCCAGTACTTC,CASSPGGSGGAETQYF
.,TRBJ2-1,.,TRBV24-1,TGTGCCACCAGTGACTGGGACAAGGCCAATGAGCAGTTCTTC,CATSDWDKANEQFF
.,TRBJ2-1,.,TRBV6-5,TGTGCCAGCGAGGCCGCGATAAGGAATGAGCAGTTCTTC,CASEAAIRNEQFF
.,TRBJ2-3,TRBD2,TRBV5-5,TGTGCCAGCAGCTCCGTAGCGGGGGACACAGATACGCAGTATTTT,CASSSVAGDTDTQYF
.,TRBJ1-2,.,TRBV2,TGTGCCAGCAGTTATTCCTCGAGTGGCTACACCTTC,CASSYSSSGYTF
.,TRBJ1-1,.,TRBV25-1,TGTGCCAGCAGTAAAAACAAGTTTGTGAACACTGAAGCTTTCTTT,CASSKNKFVNTEAFF
.,TRBJ2-7,.,TRBV7-3,TGTGCCAGCAGCTTAACGGGGGGGCTGAACGAGCAGTACTTC,CASSLTGGLNEQYF
.,TRBJ2-4,TRBD1,TRBV5-1,TGCGCCAGCAGCTTGGGGGACAGCGCTTGGGCCAAAAACATTCAGTACTTC,CASSLGDSAWAKNIQYF
once,TRBJ1-6,TRBD1,TRBV6-5,TGTGCCAGCAGTTACCGAGGACAGGGGGGTTCACCCCTCCACTTT,CASSYRGQGGSPLHF
.,TRBJ1-4,.,TRBV14,TGTGCCAGCAGCCAAAGGACCCGGGGAAATCATGAAAAACTGTTTTTT,CASSQRTRGNHEKLFF
.,TRBJ1-2,TRBD1,TRBV7-2,TGTGCCAGCAGCTTGCAGGGGGACCCTTGGGGCTACACCTTC,CASSLQGDPWGYTF
.,TRBJ2-5,.,TRBV19,TGTGCCAGCCGGGACATTACGATCCAAGAGACCCAGTACTTC,CASRDITIQETQYF